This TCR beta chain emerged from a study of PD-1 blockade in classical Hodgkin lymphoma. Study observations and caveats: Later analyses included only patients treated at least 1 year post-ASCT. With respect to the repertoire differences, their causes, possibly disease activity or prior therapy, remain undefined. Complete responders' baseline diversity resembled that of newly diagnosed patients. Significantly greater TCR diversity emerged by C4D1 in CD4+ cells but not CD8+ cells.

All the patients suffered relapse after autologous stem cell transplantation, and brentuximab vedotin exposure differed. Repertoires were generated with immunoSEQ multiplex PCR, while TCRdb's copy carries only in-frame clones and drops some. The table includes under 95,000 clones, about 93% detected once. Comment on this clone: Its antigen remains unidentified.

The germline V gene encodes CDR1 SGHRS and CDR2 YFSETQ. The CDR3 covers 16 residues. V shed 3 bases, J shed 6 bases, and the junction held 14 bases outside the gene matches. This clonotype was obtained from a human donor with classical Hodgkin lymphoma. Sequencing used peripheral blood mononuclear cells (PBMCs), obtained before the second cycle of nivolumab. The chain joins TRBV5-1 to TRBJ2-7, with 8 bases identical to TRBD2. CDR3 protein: CASSSSLRAGGLEQYF. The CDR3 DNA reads TGCGCCAGCAGCTCCAGCCTGAGGGCGGGAGGCCTCGAGCAGTACTTC.